These 5 T cell receptor beta chains originate from one sample sequenced in a study of blood T cell repertoires in COVID-19. Generated by immunoSEQ multiplex PCR, the TCRdb table keeps only in-frame clones and is missing some. The top ten clones hold 15% to 20% of a sample with 75,000 to 100,000 clones, less than 90% of them seen once. Sequencing was done on a sample of peripheral blood. Every receptor here comes from a woman older than 75 with acute or convalescent COVID-19.

J is TRBJ2-7 and V is TRBV6-5; no definite D call. The germline CDR1 and CDR2 sequences are MNHEY and SVGAGI. V was clipped by 8 bases and J by 6 bases, with 20 bases between them. CDR3 length: 14 residues. The CDR3 DNA follows: TGTGCCAGCGGATCCAAGTTGGGCCCCGTCGAGCAGTACTTC. As protein: CASGSKLGPVEQYF.

CDR3 in DNA: TGTGCCAGCTCACCCGAACTAGGACAGCCCCAGCATTTT. It codes for CASSPELGQPQHF. The gene calls are TRBV18 and TRBJ1-5; D is ambiguous. The CDR3 runs 13 residues. CDR1 and CDR2 from the germline V gene are KGHSH and LQKENI. V was shortened by 3 bases and J by 7 bases, with 10 bases between the two germline ends.

The CDR3 nucleotides are TGTGCCAGCTGGACAGGGTTGGGATCACCCCTCCACTTT. Protein sequence: CASWTGLGSPLHF. The chain is built from TRBV12-3 or TRBV12-4 and TRBJ1-6, with TRBD1 matching over 8 bases. This CDR3 region has 13 residues. Unmatched junction bases numbered 7, after V lost 8 bases and J lost 10 bases.

This clone was counted many times. J is TRBJ1-1 and V is TRBV5-5, with 7 bases matching TRBD1. This CDR3 contains 15 residues. CDR1 is SGHKS, CDR2 YYEKEE, per germline (reference sequence). V shed 4 bases and J 0 bases; nucleotides not matched to a gene: 6. This CDR3 reads CASSSRQGVNTEAFF. CDR3 sequence (DNA): TGTGCCAGCAGCAGCCGACAGGGAGTGAACACTGAAGCTTTCTTT.

The chain links TRBV29-1 to TRBJ1-2; D unresolved. The CDR3 loop spans 12 amino acids. Germline-derived CDR1 and CDR2 are SQVTM and ANQGSEA. V gave up 2 bases and J gave up 1 base, with 5 bases separating them. The CDR3 protein is CSVEKHNYGYTF. CDR3 nucleotide sequence: TGCAGCGTTGAAAAACATAACTATGGCTACACCTTC.